This T cell receptor beta chain was found in a study of response to subunit inactivated influenza vaccine. Study-level results: With each seasonal influenza vaccination, the authors suggested, few new T cells are recruited.

TCRdb reanalysed the RT-PCR reads using MiXCR and keeps one entry per CDR3 protein. The table has around 570,000 distinct CDR3 sequences, 7.5% to 8.5% seen once. With regard to this clonotype: What it binds is unknown.

Trimming removed 3 bases from V and 1 base from J, with 11 bases in between. This CDR3 region has 15 residues. Germline V lookup: CDR1 SGHRS, CDR2 YFSETQ. The chain has TRBV5-1 and TRBJ2-4, with D perhaps TRBD1 or TRBD2 (5 bases each). This specimen was PBMCs from blood, taken less than 30 months after vaccination. This sequence originates from a man between 50 and 75 years old who received an inactivated influenza vaccine. The CDR3 here is CASSWDLGAKNIQYF. In DNA form, the CDR3 reads TGCGCCAGCAGCTGGGACCTCGGGGCCAAAAACATTCAGTACTTC. The complete variable domain, with remaining parts taken from reference TRBV5-1 and TRBJ2-4, reads KAGVTQTPRYLIKTRGQQVTLSCSPISGHRSVSWYQQTPGQGLQFLFEYFSETQRNKGNFPGRFSGRQFSNSRSEMNVSTLELGDSALYLCASSWDLGAKNIQYFGAGTRLSVL.